A selection of T cell receptor beta chains follows, all from one sample in a study of PD-1 blockade in mismatch repair-deficient tumors. The assay was immunoSEQ multiplex PCR, and TCRdb's table has in-frame clones only and misses some. The table has some 9,000 clones, 88% seen once. Their antigen targets remain unknown. Sample: cells cultured in vitro, taken from a patient treated with pembrolizumab. These TCRs come from an adult with mismatch repair-deficient cancer. The CDR3 runs from the conserved cysteine through the conserved F or W. The D gene is left open where the match is weak. Size tells how often a clone was seen (once, few, many) or the class of an expanded clone, and some rows leave it out.

CDR3nt | CDR3aa | d_gene | j_gene | v_gene | abundance | len
TGTGCCAGTAGTACAGACCCCACCGGACAGGGATTCAATCAGCCCCAGCATTTT | CASSTDPTGQGFNQPQHF | TRBD1 | TRBJ1-5 | TRBV19 | . | 18
TGTGCCAGCAGCGTAGTGAGCGGGAGATCCTACAATGAGCAGTTCTTC | CASSVVSGRSYNEQFF | TRBD2 | TRBJ2-1 | TRBV9 | . | 16
TGCGCCAGCAGCTTGGCCCCCTTTTCTACCGGGGAGCTGTTTTTT | CASSLAPFSTGELFF | . | TRBJ2-2 | TRBV5-1 | . | 15
TGTGCCAGTAGTCCTCCGGGACGTGGGATAACTGAAGCTTTCTTT | CASSPPGRGITEAFF | . | TRBJ1-1 | TRBV19 | . | 15
TGTGCCAGCAGCTTAGTTCCGGGACTAGCCTTCACCGGGGAGCTGTTTTTT | CASSLVPGLAFTGELFF | TRBD2 | TRBJ2-2 | TRBV7-9 | once | 17
TGTGCCAGCAGCCATACACTGAGCTCCTACAATGAGCAGTTCTTC | CASSHTLSSYNEQFF | . | TRBJ2-1 | TRBV7-9 | . | 15
TGTGCCAGCAGCCTGCTTGACACAGATACGCAGTATTTT | CASSLLDTDTQYF | . | TRBJ2-3 | TRBV4-2 | . | 13
TGTGCCAGTAGTATTTATTGGAGGGGGGGCAATGAGCAGTTCTTC | CASSIYWRGGNEQFF | . | TRBJ2-1 | TRBV19 | few | 15
TGTGCCAGCAGCTTAGAAGGAGGCGTGATACCCTATGGCTACACCTTC | CASSLEGGVIPYGYTF | . | TRBJ1-2 | TRBV7-9 | . | 16
TGTGCCAGCAGCCAAGGCGCGACTGGCTCCTACGAGCAGTACTTC | CASSQGATGSYEQYF | . | TRBJ2-7 | TRBV4-2 | . | 15
TGTGCCAGCAGCCGACAGGGGGCATCCTACAATGAGCAGTTCTTC | CASSRQGASYNEQFF | TRBD1 | TRBJ2-1 | TRBV7-9 | . | 15
TGTGCCAGCAGCTTGAGAGGGGGGGAGACCCAGTACTTC | CASSLRGGETQYF | . | TRBJ2-5 | TRBV5-4 | once | 13
TGCGCCAGCAGCCAGGCGACAGGACCGAGGCAGCCCCAGCATTTT | CASSQATGPRQPQHF | . | TRBJ1-5 | TRBV4-1 | . | 15
TGTGCCAGCAGCCCCAATGGTACAGGGAGCGAGCAGTACTTC | CASSPNGTGSEQYF | . | TRBJ2-7 | TRBV21-1 | . | 14
TGTGCCATCAGTGAGACACTTAACACTGAAGCTTTCTTT | CAISETLNTEAFF | . | TRBJ1-1 | TRBV10-3 | . | 13
TGTGCCAGCAGCCTCCGGGACAGATACTCTGGAAACACCATATATTTT | CASSLRDRYSGNTIYF | TRBD1 | TRBJ1-3 | TRBV9 | . | 16
TGTGCCAGCAGCTTAGAGGCAGCCGTTAGCCGCTACACCTTC | CASSLEAAVSRYTF | . | TRBJ1-2 | TRBV7-9 | . | 14
TGTGCCAGCAGTGAAGCAGGCTGGGGCAATCAGCCCCAGCATTTT | CASSEAGWGNQPQHF | . | TRBJ1-5 | TRBV6-1 | . | 15
TGTGCCAGCAGCTTGTATCCCCTTGCGCCCCTCCACTTT | CASSLYPLAPLHF | . | TRBJ1-6 | TRBV11-2 | . | 13
TGTGCCAGCAGCTTAACCCTAGGTCACACTGAAGCTTTCTTT | CASSLTLGHTEAFF | . | TRBJ1-1 | TRBV7-3 | . | 14
TGTGCCAGCAGCTTCTGGGGCGGCTGGGGGAACTACGAGCAGTACTTC | CASSFWGGWGNYEQYF | . | TRBJ2-7 | TRBV11-1 | . | 16
TGTGCCACCAGCAGAGCCCCCCGGCAGAACACTGAAGCTTTCTTT | CATSRAPRQNTEAFF | . | TRBJ1-1 | TRBV15 | . | 15
TGTGCCAGCAGGGGATCCGCTGATGGCTACACCTTC | CASRGSADGYTF | . | TRBJ1-2 | TRBV28 | . | 12
TGTGCCAGCTCACAGTCTTTTTTAACAGGTAGCAATCAGCCCCAGCATTTT | CASSQSFLTGSNQPQHF | . | TRBJ1-5 | TRBV18 | . | 17
TGTGCCTGCCTCACTAGCGCGAGCTACGAGCAGTACTTC | CACLTSASYEQYF | TRBD2 | TRBJ2-7 | TRBV30 | . | 13
TGTGCCAGTAGTATTGGTATACTAGCGGGAGGGCCTGAGCAGTTCTTC | CASSIGILAGGPEQFF | TRBD2 | TRBJ2-1 | TRBV19 | . | 16
TGTGCCGGTGCAGCATCGAACACCGGGGAGCTGTTTTTT | CAGAASNTGELFF | . | TRBJ2-2 | TRBV2 | . | 13
TGTGCCAGCAGCGTAGACGCGCTGACAGGGGAAAGTGAAAAACTGTTTTTT | CASSVDALTGESEKLFF | TRBD1 | TRBJ1-4 | TRBV9 | . | 17
TGTGCCAGCAGCTTGACAGGGTCTCCACCCTACGAGCAGTACTTC | CASSLTGSPPYEQYF | . | TRBJ2-7 | TRBV5-8 | . | 15
TGTGCCAGCAGCCCCCAGCCGAACACTGAAGCTTTCTTT | CASSPQPNTEAFF | . | TRBJ1-1 | TRBV7-3 | . | 13
TGTGCCAGCAGCCACGGACAGGGCTCTGGAAACACCATATATTTT | CASSHGQGSGNTIYF | TRBD1 | TRBJ1-3 | TRBV5-6 | . | 15
TGTGCCAGCAGCTTAACACGGGAGAGCCGGGGGTGGCAGTACTTC | CASSLTRESRGWQYF | . | TRBJ2-7 | TRBV7-2 | . | 15
TGTGCCAGCAGAGAGACAGGGGAAGGAAACTATGGCTACACCTTC | CASRETGEGNYGYTF | TRBD1 | TRBJ1-2 | TRBV6-6 | . | 15
TGTGCCAGCAGTCGAACGGGGACAGGTATCTACGAGCAGTACTTC | CASSRTGTGIYEQYF | TRBD1 | TRBJ2-7 | TRBV28 | once | 15
TGTGCCAGCAGCCGTCGGGGGGCATGGACTGAAGCTTTCTTT | CASSRRGAWTEAFF | . | TRBJ1-1 | TRBV4-2 | . | 14
TGTGCCAGTAGTTCGGAGGGAGGGATCTATGGCTACACCTTC | CASSSEGGIYGYTF | . | TRBJ1-2 | TRBV27 | . | 14
TGTGCCAGCAGCCCCACAGGGGCCGGGGAGCTGTTTTTT | CASSPTGAGELFF | TRBD1 | TRBJ2-2 | TRBV6-6 | few | 13
TGTGCCAGCAGAGGGGGGACGGGCAGTAACTATGGCTACACCTTC | CASRGGTGSNYGYTF | . | TRBJ1-2 | TRBV9 | once | 15
TGTGCCAGCAAAGGACTAGCGGTTAGCACAGATACGCAGTATTTT | CASKGLAVSTDTQYF | TRBD2 | TRBJ2-3 | TRBV2 | once | 15
TGTGCCAGCAGGCCGCGGGGCACCCTCACCTTGGACACCATATATTTT | CASRPRGTLTLDTIYF | . | TRBJ1-3 | TRBV2 | . | 16
TGTGCCAGCAGTTTACAGGGGAGGATCTACGAGCAGTACTTC | CASSLQGRIYEQYF | . | TRBJ2-7 | TRBV27 | . | 14
TGTGCCAGCAGCGTAGAATTCGTTGGTGGCTACACCTTC | CASSVEFVGGYTF | . | TRBJ1-2 | TRBV9 | once | 13
TGCGCCAGCAGTCCACAGGGGTTACGACTGAACACTGAAGCTTTCTTT | CASSPQGLRLNTEAFF | TRBD1 | TRBJ1-1 | TRBV5-1 | . | 16
TGTGCCAGCAGCTCTTCGAGAGGGGGTGGCGATCAGCCCCAGCATTTT | CASSSSRGGGDQPQHF | . | TRBJ1-5 | TRBV7-9 | . | 16
TGTGCCGTTCTTAGCGGGTATGAAGATGAGCAGTTCTTC | CAVLSGYEDEQFF | . | TRBJ2-1 | TRBV21-1 | few | 13
TGTGCAAGTCGCTTCATTACAGGGGGACGGGGAACTGAAGCTTTCTTT | CASRFITGGRGTEAFF | . | TRBJ1-1 | TRBV12-2 | . | 16
TGCGCCAGCAGTGATGCCCTATACAATGAGCAGTTCTTC | CASSDALYNEQFF | . | TRBJ2-1 | TRBV10-2 | . | 13
TGTGCCAGCAGCTCTAACCACGCGGGGAGTGGAAGCTCTGGAAACACCATATATTTT | CASSSNHAGSGSSGNTIYF | . | TRBJ1-3 | TRBV7-8 | . | 19